The rows below give T cell receptor beta chains drawn from one sample of a study of T cell repertoires and leukemia-associated antigens. MiXCR, run by TCRdb on the 5' RACE reads, gives a single entry per CDR3 protein. Of about 15,000 distinct CDR3 sequences listed, approximately 42% are singletons. These receptors lack a known antigen. The sequencing sample was made of CD3+ T cells sorted from blood and cultured. The source is a female donor in good health. Both conserved end residues are part of each CDR3. The D gene is left open where the match is weak. Rows may omit the clone size; those that give it use once, few, many or a size class.

clone_size,j_call,d_call,v_call,cdr3_length,cdr3_aa,cdr3_nt
NA,TRBJ2-3,TRBD1,TRBV4-1,14,CASSRQGTTDTQYF,TGCGCCAGCAGCCGACAGGGGACCACAGATACGCAGTATTTT
many,TRBJ2-7,TRBD2,TRBV29-1,14,CSVEVGGRAFEQYF,TGCAGCGTTGAAGTCGGTGGGAGGGCCTTCGAGCAGTACTTC
NA,TRBJ2-5,NA,TRBV7-2,12,CASSLGRETQYF,TGTGCCAGCAGCTTAGGGCGGGAGACCCAGTACTTC
many,TRBJ2-5,TRBD2,TRBV30,17,CAWSQTSGRAKTETQYF,TGTGCCTGGAGCCAAACTAGCGGGAGGGCCAAGACGGAGACCCAGTACTTC
NA,TRBJ2-7,NA,TRBV13,19,CDSSFYICSARGIPYEQYF,NA
medium-sized,TRBJ2-5,NA,TRBV20-1,13,CSAADGVWKTQYF,TGCAGTGCTGCGGACGGAGTGTGGAAGACCCAGTACTTC
NA,TRBJ2-3,NA,TRBV12-3/TRBV12-4,18,CASSLGRASDLSTDTQYF,TGTGCCAGCAGTTTAGGCAGGGCTAGCGACCTAAGCACAGATACGCAGTATTTT
many,TRBJ2-3,NA,TRBV28,16,CASSSSRELSTDTQYF,TGTGCCAGCAGTTCCTCGAGGGAGTTGTCGACAGATACGCAGTATTTT
few,TRBJ1-1,TRBD1,TRBV7-9,16,CASSRGDGDRDTEAFF,TGTGCCAGCAGCCGGGGCGACGGGGACAGGGACACTGAAGCTTTCTTT
medium-sized,TRBJ1-2,TRBD1,TRBV29-1,13,CSVDLQGAKGYTF,TGCAGCGTGGACCTACAGGGGGCGAAGGGCTACACCTTC
once,TRBJ2-7,NA,TRBV29-1,13,CSVGGLNSYEQYF,TGCAGCGTTGGGGGCCTCAATTCCTACGAGCAGTACTTC
medium-sized,TRBJ1-4,NA,TRBV6-5,13,CASSYGRGGELFF,TGTGCCAGCAGTTACGGCAGGGGTGGGGAACTGTTTTTT
medium-sized,TRBJ2-3,TRBD2,TRBV20-1,15,CSASLREGPGDTQYF,TGCAGTGCTAGCCTAAGGGAGGGCCCGGGAGATACGCAGTATTTT
few,TRBJ2-7,TRBD2,TRBV20-1,14,CSDRPGLAGYEQYF,TGCAGTGATAGACCGGGACTAGCGGGTTACGAGCAGTACTTC
NA,TRBJ2-7,NA,TRBV24-1,12,CATSSGSYEQYF,TGTGCCACAAGTAGCGGTAGCTACGAGCAGTACTTC
medium-sized,TRBJ2-3,NA,TRBV10-3,11,CAIATLDTQYF,TGTGCCATCGCGACCCTAGATACGCAGTATTTT
NA,TRBJ2-7,TRBD1,TRBV9,14,CARSVGQGDYEQYF,TGTGCCCGCAGCGTAGGACAGGGGGACTACGAGCAGTACTTC
medium-sized,TRBJ1-5,NA,TRBV20-1,15,CSATVGGAENQPQHF,TGCAGTGCTACAGTCGGGGGGGCAGAGAATCAGCCCCAGCATTTT
few,TRBJ2-1,TRBD2,TRBV14,18,CASSPVKSSGSSYNEQFF,TGTGCCAGCAGCCCTGTAAAATCTAGCGGGAGCTCTTACAATGAGCAGTTCTTC
NA,TRBJ2-5,TRBD2,TRBV28,14,CASSIPSGRKIQYF,TGTGCCAGCAGTATCCCTAGCGGGCGAAAGATCCAGTACTTC
medium-sized,TRBJ2-7,NA,TRBV5-1,13,CASSLVADYEQYF,TGCGCCAGCAGCTTGGTGGCCGACTACGAGCAGTACTTC
many,TRBJ2-1,NA,TRBV27,16,CASSLWLTDTYNEQFF,TGTGCCAGCAGTTTATGGCTGACAGATACCTACAATGAGCAGTTCTTC
NA,TRBJ2-5,NA,TRBV12-3/TRBV12-4,13,CASSEDSGETQYF,TGTGCCAGCAGCGAGGACAGTGGAGAGACCCAGTACTTC
many,TRBJ2-5,NA,TRBV20-1,14,CSARRGGSSETQYF,TGCAGTGCTAGAAGAGGGGGGTCGAGTGAGACCCAGTACTTC
many,TRBJ2-3,NA,TRBV19,13,CASSIGGRDTQYF,TGTGCCAGTAGTATAGGGGGACGGGATACGCAGTATTTT
many,TRBJ1-5,NA,TRBV5-1,14,CASSLGGYNQPQHF,TGCGCCAGCAGCTTGGGGGGTTACAATCAGCCCCAGCATTTT
many,TRBJ2-1,TRBD2,TRBV10-3,11,CAIKRGNEQFF,TGTGCCATCAAGCGGGGCAATGAGCAGTTCTTC
medium-sized,TRBJ2-1,TRBD2,TRBV20-1,13,CSAWEGSYNEQFF,TGCAGTGCATGGGAGGGCTCCTACAATGAGCAGTTCTTC
medium-sized,TRBJ2-1,TRBD2,TRBV20-1,14,CSARGQREYNEQFF,TGCAGTGCTAGAGGGCAGCGGGAGTACAATGAGCAGTTCTTC
medium-sized,TRBJ2-5,TRBD2,TRBV29-1,13,CSVVAGGRETQYF,TGCAGCGTGGTAGCGGGAGGGAGGGAGACCCAGTACTTC
NA,TRBJ1-2,NA,TRBV6-6,11,CAMGDYYGCTF,NA
many,TRBJ2-5,NA,TRBV4-2,15,CASSQDRTIKETQYF,TGTGCCAGCAGCCAAGATCGTACGATCAAAGAGACCCAGTACTTC
NA,TRBJ2-4,NA,TRBV19,17,CARSMGILATAKNIQYF,TGTGCCCGTAGTATGGGGATCCTAGCGACAGCCAAAAACATTCAGTACTTC
medium-sized,TRBJ1-1,NA,TRBV12-3/TRBV12-4,14,CASMAFPENTEAFF,TGTGCCAGCATGGCCTTCCCCGAGAACACTGAAGCTTTCTTT
medium-sized,TRBJ2-2,NA,TRBV5-1,17,CASSLAGVRAGTGELFF,TGCGCCAGCAGCTTGGCGGGCGTGAGGGCCGGGACCGGGGAGCTGTTTTTT
NA,TRBJ1-3,NA,TRBV20-1,14,CSARYGNSGNTIYF,TGCAGTGCTAGATATGGGAACTCTGGAAACACCATATATTTT
NA,TRBJ2-7,NA,TRBV5-6,12,CASSFSISEQYF,TGTGCCAGCAGCTTTTCAATAAGCGAGCAGTACTTC
many,TRBJ2-1,NA,TRBV19,15,CASSVGADPYNEQFF,TGTGCCAGTAGCGTCGGGGCTGACCCTTACAATGAGCAGTTCTTC
few,TRBJ2-5,NA,TRBV19,14,CASSRVAEQETQYF,TGTGCCAGTAGTAGGGTAGCGGAACAAGAGACCCAGTACTTC
medium-sized,TRBJ2-2,NA,TRBV5-1,15,CASSFFGPNTGELFF,TGCGCCAGCAGCTTTTTTGGGCCGAACACCGGGGAGCTGTTTTTT
NA,TRBJ2-1,NA,TRBV7-9,11,CASGGYNEQFF,TGTGCCAGCGGGGGATACAATGAGCAGTTCTTC
many,TRBJ2-3,NA,TRBV2,13,CASSGPFTDTQYF,TGTGCCAGCAGTGGACCTTTCACAGATACGCAGTATTTT
NA,TRBJ1-5,NA,TRBV7-8,19,CASSLSSHTTTASNQPQHF,TGTGCCAGCAGCTTAAGCTCCCACACTACCACAGCGAGCAATCAGCCCCAGCATTTT
NA,TRBJ1-5,NA,TRBV10-3,14,CAISEMASNQPQHF,TGTGCCATCAGTGAGATGGCAAGCAATCAGCCCCAGCATTTT